The 15 T cell receptor beta chains listed next were all sequenced from one sample in a study of T cell changes during pregnancy in multiple sclerosis. Generated by immunoSEQ multiplex PCR, the TCRdb table keeps only in-frame clones and is missing some. Of 85,000 to 130,000 clones in the sample, roughly nine tenths were seen once. The source was peripheral blood, collected in the second trimester of pregnancy. Every receptor here comes from a female donor with multiple sclerosis, enrolled in a pregnancy study.

V and J are TRBV4-1 and TRBJ2-3, with 8 bases aligning to TRBD2. Germline CDR1 MGHRA, CDR2 YSYEKL. Germline trimming cut 0 bases from V and 4 bases from J; bases unmatched to any gene: 12. The CDR3 is 18 residues long. The CDR3 DNA sequence: TGCGCCAGCAGCCAAGAACTCCCGGGACGCGGGGGGCCAGATACGCAGTATTTT. Translating it yields CASSQELPGRGGPDTQYF.

The chain uses TRBV19 and TRBJ2-1, with 8 nucleotides matching TRBD2. The CDR3 consists of 15 residues. Germline lookup yields CDR1 LNHDA and CDR2 SQIVND (reference sequence). V was clipped by 1 base and J by 3 bases; unmatched bases: 2. In DNA form, the CDR3 reads TGTGCCAGTAGTATAGGGCGGGGGGTCTACAATGAGCAGTTCTTC. Translating gives CASSIGRGVYNEQFF.

The chain is built from TRBV29-1 and TRBJ1-1; D remains ambiguous. The CDR3 sequence is 12 residues long. Trimming took 5 bases from V and 5 from J, leaving 12 bases between them. Germline loops: CDR1 SQVTM, CDR2 ANQGSEA. The CDR3 DNA reads TGCAGCGTTCGGGGAGGAGGGACTGAAGCTTTCTTT. It encodes CSVRGGGTEAFF.

The chain uses TRBV29-1 and TRBJ2-7, with 9 bases lining up with TRBD1. Germline CDR1 reads SQVTM; CDR2 reads ANQGSEA. V gave up 6 bases and J gave up 3 bases; unmatched junction bases: 6. CDR3 length equals 13 residues. Here the CDR3 reads CSVSTGGDYEQYF. CDR3 sequence (DNA): TGCAGCGTCTCTACAGGGGGCGACTACGAGCAGTACTTC.

The gene calls are TRBV28 and TRBJ1-1; D perhaps matches TRBD1 (5 bases). CDR1 MDHEN and CDR2 SYDVKM come from the germline V gene. CDR3 size: 14 residues. With 7 bases removed from V and 1 base from J, the gap between germline ends came to 13 bases. CDR3 in amino acids: CASMVGLQNTEAFF. CDR3 DNA: TGTGCCAGCATGGTGGGACTACAGAACACTGAAGCTTTCTTT.

The rearrangement joins TRBV7-9 to TRBJ2-5; D might be TRBD2 (5 bases). Germline CDR1 and CDR2: SEHNR and FQNEAQ (reference sequence). V was cut by 6 bases and J by 0 bases, with 5 bases left in between. The CDR3 runs 12 residues. The CDR3: CASRRDQETQYF. The CDR3 DNA is TGTGCCAGCAGGAGGGACCAAGAGACCCAGTACTTC. Full variable domain (remainder filled in from reference TRBV7-9 and TRBJ2-5): DTGVSQNPRHKITKRGQNVTFRCDPISEHNRLYWYRQTLGQGPEFLTYFQNEAQLEKSRLLSDRFSAERPKGSFSTLEIQRTEQGDSAMYLCASRRDQETQYFGPGTRLLVL.

This chain links TRBV28 with TRBJ2-1, with D possibly TRBD2 on 5 matching bases. Trimming shortened V by 7 bases and J by 2 bases, and 9 bases separated the two germline ends. CDR3 size: 13 residues. Germline V CDR1 and CDR2: MDHEN, SYDVKM. CDR3: CASTPAAYNEQFF. In nucleotides, the CDR3 is TGTGCCAGCACCCCAGCGGCCTACAATGAGCAGTTCTTC.

The chain employs TRBV9 and TRBJ1-1, with D uncertain. The germline V and J ends were trimmed by 2 bases and 1 base, with 18 bases remaining between them. CDR1 is SGDLS and CDR2 is YYNGEE in the germline V gene. This CDR3 spans 17 amino acids. The CDR3 spells CASSVSPGPQPNTEAFF. The CDR3 coding sequence is TGTGCCAGCAGCGTGTCACCGGGTCCCCAGCCGAACACTGAAGCTTTCTTT.

V gene TRBV21-1 combines with J gene TRBJ2-1; the tabulated D call, TRBD2, remains unverified against the DNA. TRBV21-1 is shown as a pseudogene. This CDR3 is 18 amino acids long. The CDR3 bases are TGTGCCAGCAGCACTCGACCCTCAACAGGGCGGGGGTGCAATGAGCAGTTCTTC. It encodes CASSTRPSTGRGCNEQFF.

The chain links TRBV7-3 to TRBJ2-1; 8 positions match TRBD2. This CDR3 is built from 15 residues. The V segment lost 5 bases and the J segment 5 bases; nucleotides outside the gene matches: 8. Germline assignment: CDR1 SGHTA and CDR2 FQGTGA. In DNA, the CDR3 is TGTGCCAGCAGCCGCGGGGGGCCCCCCAACAATGAGCAGTTCTTC. It translates to CASSRGGPPNNEQFF. Full variable domain (rest looked up from reference TRBV7-3 and TRBJ2-1): GAGVSQTPSNKVTEKGKYVELRCDPISGHTALYWYRQSLGQGPEFLIYFQGTGAADDSGLPNDRFFAVRPEGSVSTLKIQRTERGDSAVYLCASSRGGPPNNEQFFGPGTRLTVL.

V and J are TRBV28 and TRBJ1-2; D unclear. CDR3 length equals 13 residues. Trimming cost V 2 bases and J 5 bases, with 9 bases left between them. CDR1 and CDR2 from the germline V gene are MDHEN and SYDVKM. This CDR3 reads CASSLAGRYGYTF. Here the CDR3 DNA reads TGTGCCAGCAGTTTAGCAGGCCGGTATGGCTACACCTTC.

The chain uses TRBV19 and TRBJ1-5; tentative D call: TRBD1 (5 bases). V was shortened by 7 bases and J by 4 bases, with 11 bases between the two germline ends. The CDR3 extends over 13 amino acids. Germline values: CDR1 LNHDA, CDR2 SQIVND (reference sequence). As DNA, the CDR3 is TGTGCCAGTAAGGGCAGGGAAAATCAGCCCCAGCATTTT. This sequence encodes CASKGRENQPQHF. Supplemented by reference TRBV19 and TRBJ1-5, the full variable domain reads DGGITQSPKYLFRKEGQNVTLSCEQNLNHDAMYWYRQDPGQGLRLIYYSQIVNDFQKGDIAEGYSVSREKKESFPLTVTSAQKNPTAFYLCASKGRENQPQHFGDGTRLSIL.

The chain employs TRBV5-4 and TRBJ2-5, with 11 bases fitting TRBD2. Germline lookup yields CDR1 SGHNT and CDR2 YYREEE (reference sequence). The CDR3 is 15 residues long. Germline trimming cut 4 bases from V and 2 bases from J; bases unmatched to any gene: 4. CDR3 nucleotide sequence: TGTGCCAGCAGCCCCGGGACTAGCGGACAAGAGACCCAGTACTTC. This encodes CASSPGTSGQETQYF.

This chain links TRBV6-5 with TRBJ2-1, with 10 bases aligning to TRBD2. Germline trimming cut 9 bases from V and 5 bases from J; bases unmatched to any gene: 10. The CDR3 runs 15 residues. CDR1 MNHEY and CDR2 SVGAGI come from the germline V gene. For the CDR3, the DNA is TGTGCCAGTGGCAGCCTAGCGGGAGTGGACAATGAGCAGTTCTTC. Protein sequence: CASGSLAGVDNEQFF.

The rearrangement uses TRBV20-1 and TRBJ1-1, with D perhaps TRBD1 (5 bases). This CDR3 region has 9 residues. Germline V CDR1 and CDR2: DFQATT, SNEGSKA (reference sequence). CDR3 region: CREGRETFF. The CDR3, as DNA: TGCAGGGAGGGGAGGGAGACTTTCTTT.